This passage covers 13 T cell receptor beta chains from one sample sequenced in a study of cytotoxic CD8 clonotypes in ibrutinib-treated CLL. Sequencing was performed with immunoSEQ multiplex PCR; in TCRdb, only in-frame clones are kept and a portion is missing. Of around 310,000 clones listed, more than 65% are singletons. The source material was PBMCs, sampled before ibrutinib treatment. The receptors were gathered from a human donor with chronic lymphocytic leukemia.

The gene calls are TRBV15 and TRBJ2-3; 11 bases line up with TRBD2. The J segment lost 5 bases and the V segment lost 2 bases, leaving 0 bases of the junction unmatched. Germline assignment: CDR1 LNHNV and CDR2 YYDKDF (reference sequence). This CDR3 contains 14 residues. The CDR3 sequence: CATSRLAGGDTQYF. CDR3 in DNA: TGTGCCACCAGCAGACTAGCGGGGGGAGATACGCAGTATTTT.

CDR3 residues: CSVDRGNIQYF. DNA of the CDR3: TGCAGCGTTGATCGAGGAAACATTCAGTACTTC. V is TRBV29-1 and J is TRBJ2-4, with D unclear. V was clipped by 3 bases and J by 6 bases, with 6 bases between them. From germline, CDR1 is SQVTM and CDR2 ANQGSEA. This CDR3 region has 11 residues.

This clone was picked up a small number of times. The chain links TRBV5-4 to TRBJ2-1; D possibly corresponds to TRBD2 (7 bases). Germline values: CDR1 SGHNT, CDR2 YYREEE (reference sequence). V was cut by 4 bases and J by 0 bases, with 14 bases left in between. This CDR3 has 16 amino acids. CDR3 coding DNA: TGTGCCAGCAGCCAGGCGGGGGCTCTCTCCTACAATGAGCAGTTCTTC. Translated, it gives CASSQAGALSYNEQFF.

In this sample, this clone turned up once. This chain joins TRBV10-3 and TRBJ2-7; D may be TRBD1 or TRBD2 (5 bases each). The CDR3 runs to 12 residues. CDR1 and CDR2 (germline): ENHRY, SYGVKD. V lost 6 bases and J lost 5, with 11 bases in between. In DNA form, the CDR3 reads TGTGCCATCAGCCCCCGGGACGACGAGCAGTACTTC. This encodes CAISPRDDEQYF.

The chain employs TRBV7-8 and TRBJ2-2; D is perhaps TRBD1 (5 bases). From germline, CDR1 is SGHVS and CDR2 FQNEAQ. Between the trimmed V and J ends, which lost 2 bases and 2 bases, there was a span of 12 bases. The CDR3 length is 16 residues. In DNA, the CDR3 is TGTGCCAGCAGCTTATCTGCAGGGTTAAACACCGGGGAGCTGTTTTTT. This encodes CASSLSAGLNTGELFF. Combining the CDR3 with reference TRBV7-8 and TRBJ2-2 gives the whole variable domain GAGVSQSPRYKVAKRGQDVALRCDPISGHVSLFWYQQALGQGPEFLTYFQNEAQLDKSGLPSDRFFAERPEGSVSTLKIQRTQQEDSAVYLCASSLSAGLNTGELFFGEGSRLTVL.

This clone turned up a few times. The V and J genes are TRBV7-7 and TRBJ2-2; a possible D gene is TRBD2 (5 bases). The CDR3 covers 14 residues. The germline CDR1 and CDR2 sequences are SSHAT and FNYEAQ (reference sequence). V lost 6 bases, J lost 5 bases, and 13 bases lay in between. The CDR3 here is CASSSAGGTGELFF. The CDR3 DNA is TGTGCCAGCAGTTCGGCGGGTGGGACCGGGGAGCTGTTTTTT.

This chain joins TRBV6-5 and TRBJ2-7; 8 bases align to TRBD1. The junction had 6 bases not matched to a gene; V was cut back by 5 bases and J by 6 bases. CDR3 length equals 13 residues. CDR1 is MNHEY, CDR2 SVGAGI, per germline. The CDR3 sequence: CASSQRQGTEQYF. The CDR3 DNA reads as TGTGCCAGCAGTCAAAGACAGGGGACCGAGCAGTACTTC.

The rearrangement joins TRBV7-9 to TRBJ2-7; TRBD1 agrees at 10 bases. Trimming took 6 bases from V and 2 from J; bases not matched to a gene: 7. The CDR3 has 15 amino acids. The germline gives CDR1 SEHNR, CDR2 FQNEAQ (reference sequence). This CDR3 reads CASSYPGQGTYEQYF. The CDR3 nucleotides are TGTGCCAGCAGTTATCCGGGACAGGGGACCTACGAGCAGTACTTC.

This clone showed up just a few times. V and J are TRBV19 and TRBJ2-2; possible D gene TRBD1, 5 bases. Germline CDR1 and CDR2: LNHDA and SQIVND (reference sequence). The length of the CDR3 is 14 residues. V lost 0 bases and J lost 8, with 10 bases in between. The CDR3 protein is CASSIDAGLGELFF. In nucleotides, the CDR3 is TGTGCCAGTAGTATAGATGCAGGGTTAGGGGAGCTGTTTTTT.

This chain joins TRBV9 and TRBJ1-5; weak D call: TRBD1 (6 bases). Germline V gene lookup returns CDR1 SGDLS and CDR2 YYNGEE. The CDR3 contains 14 residues. Trimming stripped 3 bases from V and 4 bases from J, with 11 bases between. The CDR3 reads CASSADSQNQPQHF. The CDR3 DNA reads as TGTGCCAGCAGCGCGGACAGCCAAAATCAGCCCCAGCATTTT.

The chain employs TRBV25-1 and TRBJ2-7, with no clear D. V gave up 8 bases and J gave up 5 bases, with 22 bases separating them. This CDR3 comprises 15 residues. Looked up from germline, CDR1 is MGHDK and CDR2 is SYGVNS. The CDR3 region is CASSIFTARQDEQYF. CDR3 nucleotides: TGTGCCAGCTCCATTTTTACGGCGCGTCAGGACGAGCAGTACTTC.

The V call is TRBV7-9, the J call TRBJ2-1; D uncertain. Germline V gene lookup returns CDR1 SEHNR and CDR2 FQNEAQ (reference sequence). The V end lost 5 bases, the J end lost 5 bases, and 16 bases lay between the germline ends. The CDR3 has 15 amino acids. The CDR3 DNA reads TGTGCCAGCAGCCGCCTGGCGGAGAGACACAATGAGCAGTTCTTC. Amino acids: CASSRLAERHNEQFF.

The CDR3 nucleotides read TGTGCCTGGAGTGGACAGCCGAACACTGAAGCTTTCTTT. Protein sequence: CAWSGQPNTEAFF. The chain combines TRBV30 with TRBJ1-1, with D maybe TRBD1 (5 bases). The V gene's germline CDR1 is GTSNPN and CDR2 SVGIG (reference sequence). The germline V and J ends were trimmed by 1 base and 1 base, with 7 bases remaining between them. The CDR3 consists of 13 residues.